The clone carrying this TCR beta chain appeared a few times. Its antigen remains unidentified. This CDR3 comprises 13 residues. The V end was cut by 3 bases, the J end by 6 bases, with 13 bases between. Germline V lookup: CDR1 SGHDT, CDR2 YYEEEE. TCRdb used MiXCR to reprocess the 5' RACE reads, holding one entry per CDR3 protein. The repertoire includes roughly 480,000 distinct CDR3 sequences, 25% of them detected once, and around an eighth sits in the top ten. These data come from a study of T-cell memory formation after mild COVID-19. The overall study: The TCR clusters were mostly specific to one donor.

Regarding the study as a whole: Shrinking CD4+ clones resided mostly in CM and EM, and CD8+ ones in EMRA. Contracting clones from day 15 to 85 showed balanced CD4/CD8; later expanders favored CD4+.

The sequencing sample was made of PBMCs or a T cell subset sorted from them (not recorded which). The chain employs TRBV5-6 and TRBJ2-7, with a weak D call TRBD1 (5 bases). The clonotype originates from an adult woman who had mild COVID-19 (a few samples of this study predate the infection). Cell type and time point are not known. CDR3 coding DNA: TGTGCCAGCAGCTATCGACAGCCTCCCGAGCAGTACTTC. It specifies CASSYRQPPEQYF.